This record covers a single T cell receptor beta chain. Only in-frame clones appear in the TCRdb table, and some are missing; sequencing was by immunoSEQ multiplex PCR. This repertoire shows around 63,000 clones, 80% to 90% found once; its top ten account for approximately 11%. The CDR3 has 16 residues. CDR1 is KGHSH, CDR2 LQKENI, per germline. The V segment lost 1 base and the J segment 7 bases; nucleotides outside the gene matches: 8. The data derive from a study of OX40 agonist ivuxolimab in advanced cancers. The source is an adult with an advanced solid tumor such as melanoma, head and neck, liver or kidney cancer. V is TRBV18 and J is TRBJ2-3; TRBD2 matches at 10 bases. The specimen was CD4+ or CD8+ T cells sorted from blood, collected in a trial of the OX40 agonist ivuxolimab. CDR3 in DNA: TGTGCCAGCTCACCACTCTCTAGCGGGGGCATGAATACGCAGTATTTT. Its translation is CASSPLSSGGMNTQYF.